Presented here are 23 T cell receptor beta chains from one specimen sequenced in a study of cytomegalovirus exposure and HLA in healthy donors. Researchers ran the PCR with 60 Vbeta and 13 Jbeta primers. Data came from immunoSEQ multiplex PCR; TCRdb stores just in-frame clones and leaves some out. The sample lists 170,000 or so clones, 80% occurring once. The source material was PBMCs. The receptor source for this set is a male donor in good health and CMV-seropositive.

The gene calls are TRBV27 and TRBJ2-5, with TRBD2 matching over 8 bases. The CDR3 totals 14 residues. Trimming cost V 3 bases and J 1 base; bases outside gene matches: 1. The germline gives CDR1 MNHEY, CDR2 SMNVEV (reference sequence). As DNA, the CDR3 is TGTGCCAGCAGTTTCGGGACTAGCCAAGAGACCCAGTACTTC. This gives the protein CASSFGTSQETQYF.

V is TRBV6-5 and J is TRBJ2-7; TRBD2 matches at 7 bases. The junction had 8 bases not matched to a gene; V was cut back by 2 bases and J by 4 bases. Germline CDR1 reads MNHEY; CDR2 reads SVGAGI. The CDR3 extends over 15 amino acids. In DNA form, the CDR3 reads TGTGCCAGCAGTTACGGGGCGGGAGTGGGGTACGAGCAGTACTTC. As protein: CASSYGAGVGYEQYF.

The chain employs TRBV7-8 and TRBJ2-1, with D perhaps matching TRBD2 (6 bases). The CDR3 length is 14 residues. Trimming took off 8 bases at V and 7 bases at J, with 18 bases between the two ends. From germline, CDR1 is SGHVS and CDR2 FQNEAQ. CDR3 sequence: CASHRRGSGNEQFF. The CDR3 DNA follows: TGTGCCAGCCACAGACGGGGGAGCGGGAATGAGCAGTTCTTC.

The CDR3 coding sequence is TGCGCCAGCAGCTTGGCAAGGGGTGGCGAGCAGTACTTC. It specifies CASSLARGGEQYF. This sequence joins TRBV5-1 and TRBJ2-7; TRBD1 is a possible D gene (5 bases). Germline assignment: CDR1 SGHRS and CDR2 YFSETQ. The CDR3 totals 13 residues. Trimming took 0 bases from V and 6 from J, leaving 10 bases between them.

This clone has just one count. This sample includes further DNA sequences coding for the same CDR3. The rearrangement joins TRBV6-5 to TRBJ1-5; 10 bases fit TRBD1. Germline CDR1 and CDR2: MNHEY and SVGAGI. Unmatched junction bases numbered 0, after V lost 6 bases and J lost 4 bases. The CDR3 loop spans 13 amino acids. The DNA of the CDR3 is TGTGCCAGCAGGGACAGGGGGAATCAGCCCCAGCATTTT. Protein sequence: CASRDRGNQPQHF.

The chain joins TRBV11-2 to TRBJ2-7, with D maybe TRBD2 (6 bases). The CDR3 is 13 amino acids. Germline V gene data show CDR1 as SGHAT and CDR2 as FQNNGV. V was pared by 5 bases and J by 1 base, with 9 bases between. The CDR3, as DNA: TGTGCCAGCAGCGAGGGACTTTCCTACGAGCAGTACTTC. Its translation: CASSEGLSYEQYF.

The V gene is TRBV4-1, the J gene TRBJ2-7, with D possibly TRBD2 on 5 matching bases. The V gene lost 3 bases and the J gene lost 2 bases, with 17 bases spanning the gap. Germline V gives CDR1 MGHRA, CDR2 YSYEKL. The length of the CDR3 is 16 residues. CDR3 loop: CASSQPSSGPPYEQYF. CDR3 bases: TGCGCCAGCAGCCAGCCCTCAAGCGGTCCTCCCTACGAGCAGTACTTC.

This chain links TRBV5-6 with TRBJ2-7; 8 bases are a match to TRBD2. CDR3 length equals 15 residues. Germline CDR1 SGHDT, CDR2 YYEEEE. V dropped 0 bases and J dropped 5; count of bases not matched to a gene: 7. This CDR3 reads CASSLGVGGGDEQYF. CDR3 DNA: TGTGCCAGCAGCTTGGGGGTCGGGGGGGGCGACGAGCAGTACTTC.

The chain carries TRBV11-3 and TRBJ1-1, with D uncertain. This CDR3 comprises 13 residues. Germline V gene sequence: CDR1 SGHNT, CDR2 YENEEA. V lost 5 bases and J lost 1, with 8 bases in between. As DNA, the CDR3 is TGTGCCAGCAGCGACCAGGCGAACACTGAAGCTTTCTTT. Protein: CASSDQANTEAFF.

The J gene is TRBJ2-7, the V gene TRBV2; unclear D gene. Deletions cut 8 bases from V and 9 bases from J, with 14 bases between. Germline CDR1 reads SNHLY; CDR2 reads FYNNEI. This CDR3 contains 11 residues. The CDR3 loop reads CASFGGAAQYF. As DNA, the CDR3 is TGTGCCAGCTTTGGTGGAGCTGCGCAGTACTTC.

The rearrangement joins TRBV21-1 to TRBJ2-1; TRBD2, the table's D call, lacks a check against the DNA. TRBV21-1 is marked as a pseudogene. The CDR3 covers 12 residues. The DNA for the CDR3 is TGTGCCAGCAGCAGAGAGGGCAGCGTTCCGTTCTTC. Translated, it gives CASSREGSVPFF.

V and J are TRBV7-6 and TRBJ1-1; unclear D gene. The length of the CDR3 is 15 residues. V lost 5 bases and J lost 0, with 13 bases in between. From germline, CDR1 is SGHVS and CDR2 FNYEAQ. The CDR3 loop is CASSDYQEVNTEAFF. The CDR3 bases are TGTGCCAGCAGCGACTACCAGGAGGTGAACACTGAAGCTTTCTTT.

J is TRBJ2-2 and V is TRBV11-3; 8 bases fit TRBD1. CDR3 length: 16 residues. CDR1 and CDR2 (germline): SGHNT, YENEEA. The V and J ends lost 5 bases and 2 bases, in that order; junction bases with no gene match: 7. CDR3 DNA sequence: TGTGCCAGCAGCCCCCGGGGACAGGCTAACACCGGGGAGCTGTTTTTT. Amino acids: CASSPRGQANTGELFF.

This clone was counted a few times. The CDR3 nucleotides are TGTGCCAGCCGGGCTAGCGGAGTGCTCAATGAGCAGTTCTTC. Protein sequence: CASRASGVLNEQFF. This rearrangement joins TRBV2 to TRBJ2-1, with 7 bases fitting TRBD2. V trimming: 8 bases; J trimming: 6 bases; junction bases outside the gene matches: 10. This CDR3 is 14 amino acids long. Per the germline V gene, CDR1 is SNHLY and CDR2 is FYNNEI.

The chain links TRBV9 to TRBJ2-3, with 13 bases aligning to TRBD2. V lost 4 bases and J lost 4; bases outside the gene matches: 6. Per germline, CDR1 SGDLS and CDR2 YYNGEE. This CDR3 spans 16 amino acids. In DNA form, the CDR3 reads TGTGCCAGCAGCCCGGGACTAGCGGGATTGGCAGATACGCAGTATTTT. This codes for CASSPGLAGLADTQYF.

V is TRBV6-5 and J is TRBJ1-3; D may be TRBD1 (5 bases). Trimming cost V 10 bases and J 1 base, with 14 bases left between them. The CDR3 consists of 14 residues. Germline lookup yields CDR1 MNHEY and CDR2 SVGAGI. The CDR3 DNA reads TGTGCCACTGAAGACAGTCCTTCTGGAAACACCATATATTTT. This sequence encodes CATEDSPSGNTIYF.

The J gene is TRBJ2-3, the V gene TRBV6-1; the D gene is possibly TRBD2 (6 bases). Germline CDR1 reads MNHNS; CDR2 reads SASEGT. Deletions cut 2 bases from V and 5 bases from J, with 17 bases between. CDR3 length: 16 amino acids. The DNA for the CDR3 is TGTGCCAGCAGTGAAAAGGCCTCGGGGAGGTTAGATACGCAGTATTTT. It encodes CASSEKASGRLDTQYF.

This rearrangement joins TRBV5-1 to TRBJ2-5; 8 bases agree with TRBD2. Germline V gene lookup returns CDR1 SGHRS and CDR2 YFSETQ. CDR3 length: 15 residues. The junction had 7 bases not matched to a gene; V was cut back by 1 base and J by 5 bases. The CDR3 bases are TGCGCCAGCAGCTTGTGGGGACTAGAAAGTGAGACCCAGTACTTC. Residues: CASSLWGLESETQYF.

The gene calls are TRBV19 and TRBJ2-3, with unresolved D. V lost 5 bases to trimming and J lost 5 bases, with 8 bases between them. Germline CDR1 and CDR2: LNHDA and SQIVND (reference sequence). The CDR3 length is 12 residues. The DNA of the CDR3 is TGTGCCAGTAGTCCCACGGGAGATACGCAGTATTTT. As protein: CASSPTGDTQYF.

This chain links TRBV9 with TRBJ2-7; 7 bases fit TRBD2. The germline gives CDR1 SGDLS, CDR2 YYNGEE. The CDR3 runs to 16 residues. V lost 3 bases, J lost 0 bases, and 9 bases stayed unmatched. DNA for the CDR3: TGTGCCAGCAGCGAGGCAGCGGGGTGGACCTCCTACGAGCAGTACTTC. This sequence encodes CASSEAAGWTSYEQYF.

The CDR3 DNA reads TGTGCCAGCAGCCGTATCGCCGGGGGCACTGAAGCTTTCTTT. Protein product: CASSRIAGGTEAFF. The J gene is TRBJ1-1, the V gene TRBV14, with a weak D call TRBD1 (5 bases). V lost 4 bases to trimming and J lost 4 bases, with 13 bases between them. Germline V CDR1 and CDR2: SGHDN, FVKESK. The CDR3 spans 14 residues.

The J gene is TRBJ1-5, the V gene TRBV4-3, with D perhaps matching TRBD1 (5 bases). V was clipped by 0 bases and J by 2 bases, with 11 bases between them. The CDR3 totals 16 residues. Looked up from germline, CDR1 is LGHNA and CDR2 is YSLEER. The CDR3 DNA is TGCGCCAGCAGCCAAGATCTAGGAGGGGGCAATCAGCCCCAGCATTTT. As protein: CASSQDLGGGNQPQHF.

CDR3 bases: TGTGCCAGCAGATCCGGGACAGATCATAGCAATCAGCCCCAGCATTTT. This gives the protein CASRSGTDHSNQPQHF. This sequence joins TRBV7-8 and TRBJ1-5; TRBD1 agrees at 7 bases. V lost 6 bases, J lost 0 bases, and 8 bases stayed unmatched. Looked up from germline, CDR1 is SGHVS and CDR2 is FQNEAQ. This CDR3 spans 16 amino acids.